The 4 T cell receptor beta chains presented below share a single source sample, sequenced in a study of regulatory dendritic cells for organ transplantation. TCRdb's copy holds only in-frame clones and misses some; the assay was immunoSEQ multiplex PCR. The table lists 25,000 to 30,000 clones, roughly 79% of them singletons. Sequenced sample: memory CD4+ T cells from blood. Sample subset: CD45RO+ memory T cells. The source is a human donor in good health.

The CDR3: CAGKPGQGYEQYF. The CDR3, as DNA: TGTGCCGGGAAACCGGGACAGGGCTACGAGCAGTACTTC. The rearrangement joins TRBV6-6 to TRBJ2-7, with 9 bases aligning to TRBD1. This CDR3 has 13 amino acids. Germline V CDR1 and CDR2: MNHNY, SVGAGI (reference sequence). V shed 11 bases, J shed 3 bases, and the junction held 8 bases outside the gene matches.

J is TRBJ2-3 and V is TRBV21-1; no DNA check was done on the table's D call, TRBD2. TRBV21-1 is flagged as a pseudogene. The CDR3 contains 15 residues. In nucleotides, the CDR3 is TGTGCCGCCCTTCCGGGACTAGCGGGAGCAGATACGCAGTATTTT. This gives the protein CAALPGLAGADTQYF.

V is TRBV5-4 and J is TRBJ1-6; the D gene is possibly TRBD1 (6 bases). Germline CDR1 reads SGHNT; CDR2 reads YYREEE (reference sequence). The V end lost 3 bases, the J end lost 7 bases, and 11 bases lay between the germline ends. There are 14 residues in the CDR3. The CDR3 nucleotides are TGTGCCAGCAGCTCGGACAGAAAGAATTCACCCCTCCACTTT. Its translation is CASSSDRKNSPLHF. Supplemented by reference TRBV5-4 and TRBJ1-6, the full variable domain reads ETGVTQSPTHLIKTRGQQVTLRCSSQSGHNTVSWYQQALGQGPQFIFQYYREEENGRGNFPPRFSGLQFPNYSSELNVNALELDDSALYLCASSSDRKNSPLHFGNGTRLTVT.

This chain connects TRBV6-4 to TRBJ2-2; D tentatively fits TRBD1 or TRBD2 (5 bases each). The CDR3 spans 14 residues. The germline CDR1 and CDR2 sequences are MRHNA and SNTAGT. Trimming removed 6 bases from V and 3 bases from J, with 11 bases in between. The CDR3 bases are TGTGCCAGCAGAACTGGGACGGACACCGGGGAGCTGTTTTTT. Protein sequence: CASRTGTDTGELFF.